What follows are 24 T cell receptor beta chains derived from one specimen sequenced in a study of CD8+ T cells in alopecia areata. Extracted RNA was reverse transcribed, and the resulting cDNA served as sequencing template. Generated by immunoSEQ multiplex PCR, the TCRdb table keeps only in-frame clones and is missing some. In the table there are about 99,000 clones, about nine tenths of which are singletons. The sample's treatment: oral pan-JAK inhibitor, 5-10 mg twice daily. This material consisted of CD8+ T cells sorted from blood, taken around week 34, from a patient treated with tofacitinib. These receptors were obtained from a human donor with alopecia areata.

Concerning this clone: This same CDR3 is encoded by further DNA sequences in the sample. This rearrangement joins TRBV5-1 to TRBJ2-3, with TRBD1 matching over 7 bases. The CDR3 totals 14 residues. The germline CDR1 and CDR2 sequences are SGHRS and YFSETQ. Trimming removed 0 bases from V and 5 bases from J; junction bases left unmatched: 3. In DNA, the CDR3 is TGCGCCAGCAGCTTGGGACAGGGAGTAGATACGCAGTATTTT. Translated: CASSLGQGVDTQYF. The full variable domain, with the rest looked up from reference TRBV5-1 and TRBJ2-3, is KAGVTQTPRYLIKTRGQQVTLSCSPISGHRSVSWYQQTPGQGLQFLFEYFSETQRNKGNFPGRFSGRQFSNSRSEMNVSTLELGDSALYLCASSLGQGVDTQYFGPGTRLTVL.

About this clone itself: One end of the junction is discordant with germline, which a read error may explain. V usage is TRBV27 and J usage is TRBJ1-2; D ambiguous. From germline, CDR1 is MNHEY and CDR2 SMNVEV (reference sequence). CDR3 length: 13 amino acids. The CDR3 sequence: CASSLTGNDGYTF. In DNA form, the CDR3 reads TGTGCCAGCAGTTTAACCGGTAACGATGGCTACACCTTC.

This sequence joins TRBV12-5 and TRBJ2-5; no firm D call. V lost 0 bases, J lost 3 bases, and 14 bases lay in between. This CDR3 has 16 residues. The germline gives CDR1 LGHNT, CDR2 FRNRAP. The CDR3 DNA sequence: TGTGCTAGTGGTTTGGTTATGGGCGAGGCAAAAGAGACCCAGTACTTC. It specifies CASGLVMGEAKETQYF.

In this sample, this clone turned up once. The chain is built from TRBV18 and TRBJ2-7, with D uncertain. The CDR3 consists of 16 residues. Germline CDR1 reads KGHSH; CDR2 reads LQKENI. Trimming took 1 base from V and 6 from J, leaving 19 bases between them. The CDR3 DNA follows: TGTGCCAGCTCACCACGGTGTGAGGTTTGTGCTAGCGAGCAGTACTTC. It is translated as CASSPRCEVCASEQYF.

The count of this clone is one. This chain connects TRBV6-6 to TRBJ2-1; D may be TRBD1 or TRBD2 (5 bases each). V was shortened by 6 bases and J by 7 bases, with 13 bases between the two germline ends. Germline CDR1 reads MNHNY; CDR2 reads SVGAGI (reference sequence). The CDR3 covers 13 residues. This chain's CDR3 is CASRGGGPNEQFF. CDR3 DNA sequence: TGTGCCAGCAGGGGTGGGGGTCCGAATGAGCAGTTCTTC.

The genes are TRBV7-6 and TRBJ2-3; D may be TRBD1 or TRBD2 (6 bases each). The CDR3 is 11 residues long. Trimming took 4 bases from V and 14 from J, leaving 13 bases between them. Germline V gene sequence: CDR1 SGHVS, CDR2 FNYEAQ. The CDR3 here is CASSSGGTMYF. CDR3 in DNA: TGTGCCAGCAGCTCGGGCGGGACAATGTATTTT.

The chain is built from TRBV11-2 and TRBJ2-3; D unclear. Germline V gives CDR1 SGHAT, CDR2 FQNNGV. The CDR3 spans 13 residues. The V end was cut by 7 bases, the J end by 0 bases, with 8 bases between. This chain's CDR3 is CASKASSTDTQYF. In DNA, the CDR3 is TGTGCCAGCAAAGCCAGCAGCACAGATACGCAGTATTTT.

This clone was counted once. This chain connects TRBV5-6 to TRBJ1-2; D gene unclear. The CDR3 loop spans 14 amino acids. The germline gives CDR1 SGHDT, CDR2 YYEEEE. The V end was cut by 4 bases, the J end by 4 bases, with 14 bases between. This CDR3 is CASSDPGQAYGYTF. DNA for the CDR3: TGTGCCAGCAGCGACCCTGGGCAGGCCTATGGCTACACCTTC.

The rearrangement uses TRBV7-8 and TRBJ1-2, with D unresolved. This CDR3 has 11 residues. CDR1 is SGHVS, CDR2 FQNEAQ, per germline. V was cut by 4 bases and J by 2 bases, with 2 bases left in between. This CDR3 is CASSSNYGYTF. CDR3 nucleotide sequence: TGTGCCAGCAGCTCCAACTATGGCTACACCTTC.

V usage is TRBV30 and J usage is TRBJ2-1; unclear D gene. The germline V gene encodes CDR1 GTSNPN and CDR2 SVGIG (reference sequence). Trimming pared 0 bases from V and 7 bases from J, leaving 16 bases between. CDR3 length equals 15 residues. The DNA of the CDR3 is TGTGCCTGGAGTGTATTGTGGGGAATCGGGAATGAGCAGTTCTTC. Residues: CAWSVLWGIGNEQFF.

The chain combines TRBV4-1 with TRBJ1-1; D gene ambiguous. Per the germline V gene, CDR1 is MGHRA and CDR2 is YSYEKL. The V and J ends lost 0 bases and 2 bases respectively, with 7 bases between them. There are 14 residues in the CDR3. The CDR3 sequence: CASSQEATNTEAFF. DNA of the CDR3: TGCGCCAGCAGCCAAGAAGCGACCAACACTGAAGCTTTCTTT.

The chain joins TRBV6-5 to TRBJ2-7; D is unresolved. In germline, CDR1 is MNHEY, CDR2 SVGAGI. This CDR3 has 12 residues. Trimming stripped 8 bases from V and 2 bases from J, with 10 bases between. CDR3 in amino acids: CASGEQPYEQYF. The CDR3 bases are TGTGCCAGCGGGGAACAGCCCTACGAGCAGTACTTC.

J is TRBJ2-3 and V is TRBV5-1; 7 nucleotides match TRBD1. CDR1 SGHRS and CDR2 YFSETQ come from the germline V gene. Trimming took 3 bases from V and 2 from J; bases not matched to a gene: 6. The CDR3 extends over 15 amino acids. This CDR3 reads CASSWTGADTDTQYF. The CDR3 nucleotides are TGCGCCAGCAGCTGGACAGGAGCCGACACAGATACGCAGTATTTT.

The V gene is TRBV9, the J gene TRBJ1-1; no definite D call. The CDR3 runs to 13 residues. The germline V and J ends were trimmed by 2 bases and 0 bases, with 5 bases remaining between them. The germline gives CDR1 SGDLS, CDR2 YYNGEE. CDR3 in amino acids: CASSVAMNTEAFF. CDR3 nucleotide sequence: TGTGCCAGCAGCGTGGCGATGAACACTGAAGCTTTCTTT.

The chain joins TRBV6-1 to TRBJ2-1; 8 bases map to TRBD1. CDR1 and CDR2 (germline): MNHNS, SASEGT. After removal of 6 bases from V and 0 bases from J, the junction contained 1 base not matched to a gene. This CDR3 spans 14 amino acids. CDR3 sequence: CASSGTGSYNEQFF. In nucleotides, the CDR3 is TGTGCCAGCAGCGGGACAGGCTCCTACAATGAGCAGTTCTTC.

This chain links TRBV27 with TRBJ2-1, with 14 positions matching TRBD2. Germline assignment: CDR1 MNHEY and CDR2 SMNVEV (reference sequence). V trimming: 3 bases; J trimming: 4 bases; junction bases outside the gene matches: 11. The CDR3 consists of 19 residues. CDR3 sequence (DNA): TGTGCCAGCAGTTTGGTCGGAGAGACTAGCGGGGGGGAATACAATGAGCAGTTCTTC. Translation gives CASSLVGETSGGEYNEQFF.

The chain couples TRBV7-8 to TRBJ1-2; possible D gene TRBD1, 6 bases. This CDR3 is 15 amino acids long. The germline V gene encodes CDR1 SGHVS and CDR2 FQNEAQ. V lost 0 bases and J lost 3, with 11 bases in between. Here the CDR3 DNA reads TGTGCCAGCAGCTTAGCCGGGGGGGGCTACTATGGCTACACCTTC. It yields the protein CASSLAGGGYYGYTF.

This rearrangement joins TRBV30 to TRBJ2-7; D is perhaps TRBD1 (7 bases). This CDR3 is built from 12 residues. Trimming cost V 4 bases and J 5 bases, with 12 bases left between them. The germline V gene encodes CDR1 GTSNPN and CDR2 SVGIG (reference sequence). In DNA, the CDR3 is TGTGCCTGGAATCAGGGGGGAGACGAGCAGTACTTC. This sequence encodes CAWNQGGDEQYF.

V and J are TRBV29-1 and TRBJ1-2; D unresolved. Trimming cost V 2 bases and J 3 bases, with 16 bases left between them. CDR3 length equals 15 residues. Germline CDR1 SQVTM, CDR2 ANQGSEA. CDR3 in amino acids: CSVERSDFPHYGYTF. The CDR3 DNA reads TGCAGCGTTGAAAGGTCGGACTTCCCCCACTATGGCTACACCTTC.

The chain carries TRBV19 and TRBJ1-1; 8 bases are a match to TRBD1. Germline assignment: CDR1 LNHDA and CDR2 SQIVND (reference sequence). After removal of 3 bases from V and 0 bases from J, the junction contained 9 bases not matched to a gene. The length of the CDR3 is 17 residues. CDR3 in amino acids: CASSILMDRDMNTEAFF. DNA of the CDR3: TGTGCCAGTAGTATTCTCATGGACAGGGATATGAACACTGAAGCTTTCTTT.

This chain connects TRBV5-4 to TRBJ2-1; 7 bases agree with TRBD2. The CDR3 extends over 16 amino acids. After removal of 4 bases from V and 3 bases from J, the junction contained 10 bases not matched to a gene. Per germline, CDR1 SGHNT and CDR2 YYREEE (reference sequence). The CDR3 region has the DNA TGTGCCAGCAGCCCTGGACTAGACTCGATCTACAATGAGCAGTTCTTC. It is translated as CASSPGLDSIYNEQFF.

The chain joins TRBV7-9 to TRBJ2-7, with 7 bases aligning to TRBD1. J gave up 4 bases and V 5 bases, and 2 bases lay outside the gene matches. Germline V gene sequence: CDR1 SEHNR, CDR2 FQNEAQ (reference sequence). The CDR3 is made up of 12 amino acids. As DNA, the CDR3 is TGTGCCAGCAGCGGCAGGGGGTACGAGCAGTACTTC. Translation gives CASSGRGYEQYF. Combining the CDR3 with reference TRBV7-9 and TRBJ2-7 gives the whole variable domain DTGVSQNPRHKITKRGQNVTFRCDPISEHNRLYWYRQTLGQGPEFLTYFQNEAQLEKSRLLSDRFSAERPKGSFSTLEIQRTEQGDSAMYLCASSGRGYEQYFGPGTRLTVT.

The CDR3: CASSPASGTDATDTQYF. Here the CDR3 DNA reads TGTGCCAGCAGCCCGGCCTCCGGGACGGACGCAACAGATACGCAGTATTTT. The chain couples TRBV7-9 to TRBJ2-3; perhaps D is TRBD1 or TRBD2 (5 bases each). The CDR3 sequence is 17 residues long. The germline V gene encodes CDR1 SEHNR and CDR2 FQNEAQ (reference sequence). Deletions cut 5 bases from V and 3 bases from J, with 21 bases between.

The chain has TRBV6-1 and TRBJ2-7, with a weak D call TRBD1 (5 bases). The V end lost 6 bases, the J end lost 3 bases, and 9 bases lay between the germline ends. In germline, CDR1 is MNHNS, CDR2 SASEGT. This CDR3 region has 12 residues. CDR3 protein: CASSADSYEQYF. The CDR3 DNA reads TGTGCCAGCAGCGCCGACAGCTACGAGCAGTACTTC.